These 28 T cell receptor beta chains were all obtained from the same sample, sequenced in a study of control samples from healthy donors and cancer patients. Produced via immunoSEQ multiplex PCR; TCRdb's table is partial and in-frame only. The sample has approximately 100,000 clones; roughly 90% are singletons. The sample was blood. The receptors derive from a man aged 25-45 years in good health.

This clone has just one count. The chain is built from TRBV18 and TRBJ2-7; TRBD1 matches 10 bases. V trimming: 4 bases; J trimming: 5 bases; junction bases outside the gene matches: 14. This CDR3 contains 17 residues. Germline lookup yields CDR1 KGHSH and CDR2 LQKENI. CDR3 DNA sequence: TGTGCCAGCTCACTTCTGGACCCGGGACAGGGGCGTCACGAGCAGTACTTC. This encodes CASSLLDPGQGRHEQYF. Full variable domain (outside the CDR3, taken from reference TRBV18 and TRBJ2-7): NAGVMQNPRHLVRRRGQEARLRCSPMKGHSHVYWYRQLPEEGLKFMVYLQKENIIDESGMPKERFSAEFPKEGPSILRIQQVVRGDSAAYFCASSLLDPGQGRHEQYFGPGTRLTVT.

J is TRBJ1-2 and V is TRBV9; a possible D gene is TRBD1 (6 bases). Germline assignment: CDR1 SGDLS and CDR2 YYNGEE. V lost 2 bases and J 0 bases, leaving 14 bases between the germline ends. The CDR3 extends over 16 amino acids. The CDR3 sequence is CASSVRQDRPNYGYTF. In nucleotides, the CDR3 is TGTGCCAGCAGCGTTCGACAGGACAGACCTAACTATGGCTACACCTTC.

This chain uses TRBV4-1 with TRBJ1-2; D gene uncertain. Trimming removed 4 bases at V and 6 bases at J, with 18 bases between. The germline V gene encodes CDR1 MGHRA and CDR2 YSYEKL. The CDR3 loop spans 15 amino acids. CDR3 amino acids: CASSRYLLFWDGYTF. In DNA form, the CDR3 reads TGCGCCAGCAGCCGATATCTACTCTTTTGGGATGGCTACACCTTC.

V is TRBV25-1 and J is TRBJ2-7; D tentatively fits TRBD1 or TRBD2 (5 bases each). The CDR3 covers 14 residues. The germline V gene encodes CDR1 MGHDK and CDR2 SYGVNS. V was trimmed by 3 bases and J by 3 bases, leaving 12 bases between them. DNA of the CDR3: TGTGCCAGCAGTGACTCGGGACGTCTCTACGAGCAGTACTTC. Translation gives CASSDSGRLYEQYF.

This clone was found once. The chain carries TRBV14 and TRBJ1-1; possibly TRBD1 for D (5 bases). Trimming removed 8 bases at V and 1 base at J, with 11 bases between. This CDR3 has 13 residues. CDR1 is SGHDN, CDR2 FVKESK, per germline. The CDR3, as DNA: TGTGCCAGCTCACGGGGGGGGAACACTGAAGCTTTCTTT. It encodes CASSRGGNTEAFF.

The chain joins TRBV3-1 (or the pseudogene TRBV3-2) to TRBJ2-7, with a tentative D call TRBD1 (6 bases). V lost 1 base and J 4 bases, leaving 17 bases between the germline ends. The germline CDR1 and CDR2 sequences are LGHDT and YNNKEL (reference sequence). The CDR3 has 16 amino acids. In DNA form, the CDR3 reads TGTGCCAGCAGCCAAGCCCGATTGGACAGAAGGTACGAGCAGTACTTC. Translating it yields CASSQARLDRRYEQYF.

The gene calls are TRBV19 and TRBJ2-7, with 9 bases matching TRBD2. This CDR3 comprises 15 residues. The V gene end was trimmed by 1 base and the J gene end by 2 bases; junction bases not matched to a gene: 3. The germline V gene has CDR1 LNHDA and CDR2 SQIVND (reference sequence). CDR3 amino acids: CASSIVASGTYEQYF. In nucleotides, the CDR3 is TGTGCCAGTAGTATAGTTGCTAGCGGGACCTACGAGCAGTACTTC.

This clone was recorded once. The chain joins TRBV7-9 to TRBJ2-1; 8 nucleotides line up with TRBD1. The germline gives CDR1 SEHNR, CDR2 FQNEAQ (reference sequence). Trimming took 1 base from V and 12 from J; bases not matched to a gene: 11. The CDR3 contains 15 residues. CDR3 bases: TGTGCCAGCAGCTTAGGGGACAGGCTTGAGAGGGGGCAGTTCTTC. Translating it yields CASSLGDRLERGQFF.

The chain carries TRBV7-2 and TRBJ2-1; the match to TRBD1 covers 8 bases. V trimming: 5 bases; J trimming: 2 bases; junction bases outside the gene matches: 8. There are 16 residues in the CDR3. Germline V gene data show CDR1 as SGHTA and CDR2 as FQGNSA. This CDR3 is CASSPPTGVAYNEQFF. Here the CDR3 DNA reads TGTGCCAGCAGCCCACCGACAGGGGTAGCCTACAATGAGCAGTTCTTC.

This rearrangement joins TRBV6-6 to TRBJ1-3; 9 nucleotides line up with TRBD1. The V segment lost 5 bases and the J segment 4 bases; nucleotides outside the gene matches: 3. The CDR3 runs 14 residues. The germline V gene has CDR1 MNHNY and CDR2 SVGAGI (reference sequence). For the CDR3, the DNA is TGTGCCAGCAGTACCGGGACAGGGGGAAACACCATATATTTT. Protein product: CASSTGTGGNTIYF.

The gene calls are TRBV2 and TRBJ2-7; D possibly corresponds to TRBD1 (6 bases). The length of the CDR3 is 14 residues. The V end was cut by 7 bases, the J end by 0 bases, with 13 bases between. Per the germline V gene, CDR1 is SNHLY and CDR2 is FYNNEI. The CDR3 spells CASKSTGSSYEQYF. CDR3 DNA: TGTGCCAGCAAATCTACAGGGAGCTCCTACGAGCAGTACTTC.

The chain links TRBV30 to TRBJ1-1; D may be TRBD1 (6 bases). Germline CDR1 GTSNPN, CDR2 SVGIG (reference sequence). The CDR3 length is 13 residues. The germline V and J ends were trimmed by 5 bases and 6 bases, with 16 bases remaining between them. CDR3 residues: CAWGDRSEAEAFF. In nucleotides, the CDR3 is TGTGCCTGGGGAGACAGGTCGGAGGCTGAAGCTTTCTTT. The full variable domain, completed using reference TRBV30 and TRBJ1-1, is SQTIHQWPATLVQPVGSPLSLECTVEGTSNPNLYWYRQAAGRGLQLLFYSVGIGQISSEVPQNLSASRPQDRQFILSSKKLLLSDSGFYLCAWGDRSEAEAFFGQGTRLTVV.

V usage is TRBV5-1 and J usage is TRBJ2-1; D possibly corresponds to TRBD1 (5 bases). V was cut by 1 base and J by 5 bases, with 10 bases left in between. CDR1 and CDR2 (germline): SGHRS, YFSETQ. CDR3 length: 14 amino acids. The CDR3 nucleotides read TGCGCCAGCAGCTTGAGACAGTTAAACAATGAGCAGTTCTTC. This encodes CASSLRQLNNEQFF.

The J gene is TRBJ2-3, the V gene TRBV19, with TRBD2 matching 11 bases. The CDR3 contains 16 residues. V shed 3 bases and J 4 bases; nucleotides not matched to a gene: 6. Germline V gives CDR1 LNHDA, CDR2 SQIVND (reference sequence). CDR3 bases: TGTGCCAGTAGTATCACTAGCGGGAGTGGGGCAGATACGCAGTATTTT. Its protein is CASSITSGSGADTQYF. Full variable domain (outside the CDR3, taken from reference TRBV19 and TRBJ2-3): DGGITQSPKYLFRKEGQNVTLSCEQNLNHDAMYWYRQDPGQGLRLIYYSQIVNDFQKGDIAEGYSVSREKKESFPLTVTSAQKNPTAFYLCASSITSGSGADTQYFGPGTRLTVL.

The chain uses TRBV7-2 and TRBJ2-7; D is possibly TRBD2 (6 bases). The CDR3 is 14 amino acids. The V end lost 1 base, the J end lost 2 bases, and 9 bases lay between the germline ends. Germline CDR1 reads SGHTA; CDR2 reads FQGNSA. CDR3 in DNA: TGTGCCAGCAGCTTAGGCGGGGCACCCTACGAGCAGTACTTC. It translates to CASSLGGAPYEQYF.

This clone occurred a few times. The chain is built from TRBV14 and TRBJ2-2; 11 positions match TRBD1. CDR3 size: 15 residues. The V gene's germline CDR1 is SGHDN and CDR2 FVKESK. The V gene end was trimmed by 3 bases and the J gene end by 9 bases; junction bases not matched to a gene: 6. This CDR3 reads CASSHRTGGLRELFF. The DNA of the CDR3 is TGTGCCAGCAGCCACCGGACAGGGGGCTTGAGGGAGCTGTTTTTT.

The chain combines TRBV2 with TRBJ1-2; a weak D match, TRBD1 (6 bases). The CDR3 extends over 15 amino acids. Germline CDR1 and CDR2: SNHLY and FYNNEI. Deletions cut 3 bases from V and 4 bases from J, with 15 bases between. The CDR3 nucleotides read TGTGCCAGCAGTGAGGGGGGAACAGGGATCTATGGCTACACCTTC. As protein: CASSEGGTGIYGYTF.

As DNA, the CDR3 is TGTGCCAGCAGCCCCGCTAGAATGCCAGGGGGCAATGGCTACACCTTC. Protein: CASSPARMPGGNGYTF. This rearrangement joins TRBV7-8 to TRBJ1-2; 8 positions match TRBD1. The J segment lost 6 bases and the V segment lost 5 bases, leaving 14 bases of the junction unmatched. The CDR3 spans 16 residues. CDR1 and CDR2 from the germline V gene are SGHVS and FQNEAQ.

The genes are TRBV18 and TRBJ2-2; D is unclear. Per the germline V gene, CDR1 is KGHSH and CDR2 is LQKENI. This CDR3 is 13 amino acids long. Between the trimmed V and J ends, which lost 1 base and 7 bases, there was a span of 7 bases. The CDR3 DNA sequence: TGTGCCAGCTCACCACGGACCCGCGGGGAGCTGTTTTTT. This encodes CASSPRTRGELFF.

The gene calls are TRBV2 and TRBJ1-5; TRBD1 agrees at 7 bases. The CDR3 sequence is 15 residues long. Germline trimming cut 5 bases from V and 8 bases from J; bases unmatched to any gene: 12. Germline-derived CDR1 and CDR2 are SNHLY and FYNNEI. The CDR3 here is CASSPGQTLREPQHF. DNA for the CDR3: TGTGCCAGCAGTCCGGGACAGACTCTTAGGGAGCCCCAGCATTTT.

The chain joins TRBV6-2 or TRBV6-3 to TRBJ1-5; D perhaps matches TRBD1 (6 bases). The V end lost 5 bases, the J end lost 4 bases, and 21 bases lay between the germline ends. This CDR3 is built from 17 residues. Germline V gene lookup returns CDR1 MNHEY and CDR2 SVGEGT. The CDR3 sequence is CASSLPSGQGNNQPQHF. CDR3 coding DNA: TGTGCCAGCAGTCTTCCCAGCGGCCAGGGGAATAATCAGCCCCAGCATTTT.

The chain links TRBV6-1 to TRBJ2-1; no reliable D call. Germline assignment: CDR1 MNHNS and CDR2 SASEGT. Trimming cost V 1 base and J 0 bases, with 4 bases left between them. The CDR3 extends over 14 amino acids. The CDR3 loop is CASSEGFSYNEQFF. The DNA for the CDR3 is TGTGCCAGCAGTGAAGGGTTCTCCTACAATGAGCAGTTCTTC.

The chain couples TRBV19 to TRBJ2-2; TRBD1 matches 7 bases. The V and J ends lost 10 bases and 7 bases, in that order; junction bases with no gene match: 3. CDR1 LNHDA and CDR2 SQIVND come from the germline V gene (reference sequence). This CDR3 comprises 11 residues. The CDR3 nucleotides read TGTGCCATAGGGGGCCTCGGGGAGCTGTTTTTT. It translates to CAIGGLGELFF.

V usage is TRBV6-6 and J usage is TRBJ2-7; 7 bases line up with TRBD1. The germline V gene encodes CDR1 MNHNY and CDR2 SVGAGI (reference sequence). There are 15 residues in the CDR3. Losses at the gene ends were 6 bases for V and 6 bases for J; bases not matched to a gene: 14. The CDR3 reads CASSPQIITGAEQYF. Here the CDR3 DNA reads TGTGCCAGCAGCCCACAGATAATTACAGGGGCCGAGCAGTACTTC.

The genes are TRBV19 and TRBJ1-6; the D is unclear. V lost 9 bases and J 7 bases, leaving 13 bases between the germline ends. This CDR3 is 13 amino acids long. CDR1 and CDR2 (germline): LNHDA, SQIVND (reference sequence). CDR3 residues: CASGAAANSPLHF. The CDR3 DNA follows: TGTGCCAGCGGAGCGGCAGCCAATTCACCCCTCCACTTT. Full variable domain (rest looked up from reference TRBV19 and TRBJ1-6): DGGITQSPKYLFRKEGQNVTLSCEQNLNHDAMYWYRQDPGQGLRLIYYSQIVNDFQKGDIAEGYSVSREKKESFPLTVTSAQKNPTAFYLCASGAAANSPLHFGNGTRLTVT.

The rearrangement uses TRBV29-1 and TRBJ1-1; tentative D call: TRBD1 (5 bases). V lost 4 bases and J 2 bases, leaving 17 bases between the germline ends. The CDR3 sequence is 15 residues long. Germline V lookup: CDR1 SQVTM, CDR2 ANQGSEA. The CDR3 sequence: CSVGGGGARNTEAFF. The CDR3 DNA sequence: TGCAGCGTTGGAGGAGGAGGGGCCCGAAACACTGAAGCTTTCTTT.

The chain combines TRBV3-1 (or the pseudogene TRBV3-2) with TRBJ1-1; D unclear. V gave up 3 bases and J gave up 2 bases, with 4 bases separating them. The CDR3 consists of 12 residues. Germline V gene data show CDR1 as LGHDT and CDR2 as YNNKEL (reference sequence). The chain's CDR3 is CASSQVNTEAFF. The CDR3 region has the DNA TGTGCCAGCAGCCAGGTTAACACTGAAGCTTTCTTT.

V is TRBV7-2 and J is TRBJ2-3; no reliable D call. Germline CDR1 and CDR2: SGHTA and FQGNSA. V lost 6 bases and J 3 bases, leaving 13 bases between the germline ends. The CDR3 sequence is 14 residues long. The CDR3, as DNA: TGTGCCAGCAGGCTAGGCTTCGAAACAGATACGCAGTATTTT. It specifies CASRLGFETDTQYF.